Following are 6 T cell receptor beta chains from one sample sequenced in a study of immunodeficiency. Using immunoSEQ multiplex PCR, the repertoire was profiled, and TCRdb retains in-frame clones only, with some absent. The table shows about 3,600 clones, with 90% to 95% occurring only once. The sequenced sample consisted of CD4+ T cells from blood. The receptors derive from a human donor in good health.

J is TRBJ2-1 and V is TRBV19; TRBD2 agrees at 10 bases. This CDR3 is 14 amino acids long. The germline gives CDR1 LNHDA, CDR2 SQIVND (reference sequence). V gave up 5 bases and J gave up 7 bases; unmatched junction bases: 5. The CDR3 DNA sequence: TGTGCCAGTAGTTCACTAGCGGGACCTAATGAGCAGTTCTTC. As protein: CASSSLAGPNEQFF.

The rearrangement uses TRBV28 and TRBJ1-2, with a weak D call TRBD1 (6 bases). Trimming removed 3 bases from V and 1 base from J, with 12 bases in between. The CDR3 spans 15 residues. Germline assignment: CDR1 MDHEN and CDR2 SYDVKM. The CDR3 loop is CASSFVGALNYGYTF. The CDR3 DNA reads as TGTGCCAGCAGTTTCGTGGGGGCACTTAACTATGGCTACACCTTC.

This sequence joins TRBV5-4 and TRBJ1-1; 7 bases map to TRBD1. Germline trimming cut 1 base from V and 4 bases from J; bases unmatched to any gene: 7. Germline V gene data show CDR1 as SGHNT and CDR2 as YYREEE (reference sequence). The CDR3 length is 15 residues. CDR3 residues: CASSLLNRGGTEAFF. The CDR3 DNA sequence: TGTGCCAGCAGCTTGTTAAACAGGGGAGGCACTGAAGCTTTCTTT.

This clone was picked up one time. The genes are TRBV7-9 and TRBJ2-3, with D possibly being TRBD2 (5 bases). This CDR3 contains 17 residues. Trimming stripped 1 base from V and 1 base from J, with 15 bases between. CDR1 is SEHNR and CDR2 is FQNEAQ in the germline V gene (reference sequence). This CDR3 is CASSLGRAGSRTDTQYF. The CDR3 region has the DNA TGTGCCAGCAGCTTAGGTAGGGCGGGCAGCCGCACAGATACGCAGTATTTT.

The chain couples TRBV7-8 to TRBJ1-2; unclear D gene. CDR3 length: 17 residues. Germline CDR1 and CDR2: SGHVS and FQNEAQ. V lost 5 bases, J lost 3 bases, and 22 bases lay in between. The CDR3 DNA sequence: TGTGCCAGCAGCCTTTCCACCACGAGGGCTGCGCACTATGGCTACACCTTC. Its translation: CASSLSTTRAAHYGYTF.

J is TRBJ2-3 and V is TRBV10-3, with 8 positions matching TRBD1. The CDR3 loop spans 15 amino acids. Germline CDR1 is ENHRY and CDR2 is SYGVKD. V shed 2 bases, J shed 3 bases, and the junction held 4 bases outside the gene matches. The CDR3 bases are TGTGCCATCAGTGAGCCCGGACAGGGAACAGATACGCAGTATTTT. Its protein product is CAISEPGQGTDTQYF.